This T cell receptor beta chain was observed in a study of blood T cell repertoires in COVID-19. This clone is medium-sized (0.01 to 0.1%) in the sample. V was clipped by 5 bases and J by 0 bases, with 7 bases between them. The CDR3 loop spans 13 amino acids. Germline-derived CDR1 and CDR2 are SGHNT and YENEEA. Per the study methods: Using reference gene primer amplification, nucleated cell counts were estimated. Profiled with immunoSEQ multiplex PCR; TCRdb holds only in-frame clones, not every one. That table is the source of V, J and clone size, and D and trimming were worked out from the DNA. The sample yields around 70,000 clones, around 80% seen once.

The TCR sequence derives from a human donor in a cohort sampled during active COVID-19. Sequencing input: peripheral blood. The rearrangement links TRBV11-3 to TRBJ1-1; a possible D gene is TRBD1 (5 bases). Here the CDR3 DNA reads TGTGCCAGCAGCCGACAGCTGAACACTGAAGCTTTCTTT. This encodes CASSRQLNTEAFF.